Here is one T cell receptor (beta chain) with its context. Its antigen remains unidentified. Sequenced by immunoSEQ multiplex PCR; TCRdb stores in-frame clones only, minus some. Counted here are 90,000 or so clones, around four fifths occurring once; the ten biggest clones make up around 0.79%. Germline V gene data show CDR1 as SGDLS and CDR2 as YYNGEE. V was pared by 2 bases and J by 1 base, with 10 bases between. The CDR3 has 16 residues. The data belong to a study of radiotherapy plus CTLA-4 blockade in lung cancer. Study information: Of all patients, approximately 18% responded objectively and approximately 31% showed disease control. Regarding the study as a whole: Blood saw expansion of tumor-derived TCR clones after radiotherapy plus ipilimumab. Reported findings show early blood T cell clone dynamics, with interferon-beta, best predicted response.

This chain uses TRBV9 with TRBJ2-6, with D unresolved. This sequence was found in a human donor with non-small cell lung cancer who had stable disease on radiotherapy plus ipilimumab. The material sequenced was peripheral blood, taken from a patient treated with radiotherapy plus ipilimumab. The CDR3 bases are TGTGCCAGCAGCGTTGCCGGGCAGTCTGGGGCCAACGTCCTGACTTTC. Translating it yields CASSVAGQSGANVLTF.